This T cell receptor (beta chain) was sequenced for a study of blood T cell repertoires in COVID-19. Recruits, aged roughly 18 to 100 years, lived in some 25 US areas. Participant-reported clinical history was the basis for cohort assignment. What the recovered Cohort 3 donors had was two negative PCRs, clearance, or symptom resolution. V gave up 1 base and J gave up 7 bases, with 5 bases separating them. Germline assignment: CDR1 MNHEY and CDR2 SMNVEV (reference sequence). The CDR3 totals 13 residues. The method was immunoSEQ multiplex PCR; TCRdb's version includes in-frame clones alone and lacks a portion of them. Of roughly 380,000 clones in the sample, roughly 87% are singletons; the top ten hold approximately 3.1%.

Sequenced sample: PBMCs or T cells enriched from blood (not recorded which). The TCR comes from a woman aged 25-40 years who had recovered from COVID-19. The chain links TRBV27 to TRBJ1-6; no definite D call. The CDR3 reads CASSLYQNSPLHF. DNA for the CDR3: TGTGCCAGCAGTTTATACCAGAATTCACCCCTCCACTTT.